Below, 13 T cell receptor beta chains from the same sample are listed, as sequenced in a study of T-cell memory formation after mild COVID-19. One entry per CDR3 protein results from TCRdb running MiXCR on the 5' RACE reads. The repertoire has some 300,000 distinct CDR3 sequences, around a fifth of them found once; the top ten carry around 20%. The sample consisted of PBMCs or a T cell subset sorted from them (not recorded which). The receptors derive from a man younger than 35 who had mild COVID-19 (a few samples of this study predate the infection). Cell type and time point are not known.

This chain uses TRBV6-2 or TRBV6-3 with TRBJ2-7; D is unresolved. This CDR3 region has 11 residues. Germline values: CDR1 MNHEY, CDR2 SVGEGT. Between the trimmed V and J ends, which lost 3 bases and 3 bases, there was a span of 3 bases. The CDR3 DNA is TGTGCCAGCAGTTATTACTACGAGCAGTACTTC. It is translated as CASSYYYEQYF.

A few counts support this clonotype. The CDR3 loop reads CASSLNTANYGYTF. As DNA, the CDR3 is TGTGCCAGCAGTTTGAACACAGCTAACTATGGCTACACCTTC. The V call is TRBV12-3 or TRBV12-4, the J call TRBJ1-2, with no clear D. The CDR3 runs 14 residues. V was shortened by 3 bases and J by 0 bases, with 8 bases between the two germline ends.

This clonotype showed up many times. The CDR3, as DNA: TGTGCCAGCTCTCCCGACCGCGGGGAGCAGTACGTC. It translates to CASSPDRGEQYV. The rearrangement links TRBV18 to TRBJ2-7, with a tentative D call TRBD2 (5 bases). This CDR3 has 12 amino acids. Germline values: CDR1 KGHSH, CDR2 LQKENI. With 6 bases removed from V and 7 bases from J, the gap between germline ends came to 13 bases.

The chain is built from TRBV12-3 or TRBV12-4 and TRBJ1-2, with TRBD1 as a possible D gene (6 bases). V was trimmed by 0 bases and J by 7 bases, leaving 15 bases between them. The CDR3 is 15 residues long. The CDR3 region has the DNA TGTGCCAGCAGTTTAGCAGAGGGGGGCTGGGGTGGCTACACCTTC. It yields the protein CASSLAEGGWGGYTF.

The CDR3: CSVEDNYGYTF. The CDR3 DNA reads TGCAGCGTTGAGGACAACTATGGCTACACCTTC. The chain joins TRBV29-1 to TRBJ1-2; unclear D gene. The CDR3 totals 11 residues. Between the trimmed V and J ends, which lost 3 bases and 2 bases, there was a span of 4 bases. CDR1 is SQVTM and CDR2 is ANQGSEA in the germline V gene.

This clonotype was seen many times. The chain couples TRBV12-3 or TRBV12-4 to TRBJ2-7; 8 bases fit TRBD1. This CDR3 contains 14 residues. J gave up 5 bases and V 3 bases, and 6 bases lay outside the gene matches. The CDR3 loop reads CASSFDRGPDEQYF. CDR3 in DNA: TGTGCCAGCAGTTTCGACAGGGGACCCGACGAGCAGTACTTC.

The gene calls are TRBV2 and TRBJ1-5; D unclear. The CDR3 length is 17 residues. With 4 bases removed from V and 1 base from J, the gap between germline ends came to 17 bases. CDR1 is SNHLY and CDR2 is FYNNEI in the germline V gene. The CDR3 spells CASSAPTSSWSNQPQHF. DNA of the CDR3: TGTGCCAGCAGTGCGCCGACATCCAGTTGGAGCAATCAGCCCCAGCATTTT.

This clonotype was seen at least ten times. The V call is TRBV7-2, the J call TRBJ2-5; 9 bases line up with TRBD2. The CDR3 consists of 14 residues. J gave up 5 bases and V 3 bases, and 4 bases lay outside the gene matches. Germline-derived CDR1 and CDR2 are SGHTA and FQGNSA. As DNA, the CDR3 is TGTGCCAGCAGCTTGGCGGGGGGGTGGGAGACCCAGTACTTC. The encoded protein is CASSLAGGWETQYF.

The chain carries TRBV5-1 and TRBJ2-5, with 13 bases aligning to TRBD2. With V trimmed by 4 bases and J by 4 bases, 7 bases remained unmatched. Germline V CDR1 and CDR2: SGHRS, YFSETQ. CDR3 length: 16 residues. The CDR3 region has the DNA TGCGCCAGCAGCGCAGGGGGACTAGCGGGGACAGAGACCCAGTACTTC. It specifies CASSAGGLAGTETQYF.

The chain's CDR3 is CASSYSVAGTVINYGYTF. For the CDR3, the DNA is TGTGCCAGCAGTTACTCAGTGGCAGGGACCGTTATTAACTATGGCTACACCTTC. The rearrangement uses TRBV6-5 and TRBJ1-2; the D gene is possibly TRBD1 (5 bases). The germline V and J ends were trimmed by 0 bases and 1 base, with 18 bases remaining between them. The CDR3 sequence is 18 residues long. Germline values: CDR1 MNHEY, CDR2 SVGAGI.

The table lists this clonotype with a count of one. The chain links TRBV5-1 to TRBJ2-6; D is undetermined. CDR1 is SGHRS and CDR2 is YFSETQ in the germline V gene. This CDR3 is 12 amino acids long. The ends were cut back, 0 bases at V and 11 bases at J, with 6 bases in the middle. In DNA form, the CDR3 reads TGCGCCAGCAGCTTGGTTCCCCACGTCCTGACTTTC. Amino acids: CASSLVPHVLTF.

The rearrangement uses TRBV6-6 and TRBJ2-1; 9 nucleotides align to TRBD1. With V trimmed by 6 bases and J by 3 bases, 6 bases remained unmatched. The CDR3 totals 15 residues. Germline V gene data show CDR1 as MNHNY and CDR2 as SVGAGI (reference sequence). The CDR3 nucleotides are TGTGCCAGCAGCAGACAGGGGGAAAGCTACAATGAGCAGTTCTTC. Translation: CASSRQGESYNEQFF.

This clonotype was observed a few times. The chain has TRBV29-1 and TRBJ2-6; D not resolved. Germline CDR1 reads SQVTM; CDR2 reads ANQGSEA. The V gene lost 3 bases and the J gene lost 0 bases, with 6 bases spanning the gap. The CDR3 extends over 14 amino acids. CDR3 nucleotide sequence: TGCAGCGTTGACCGGATCTCTGGGGCCAACGTCCTGACTTTC. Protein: CSVDRISGANVLTF.